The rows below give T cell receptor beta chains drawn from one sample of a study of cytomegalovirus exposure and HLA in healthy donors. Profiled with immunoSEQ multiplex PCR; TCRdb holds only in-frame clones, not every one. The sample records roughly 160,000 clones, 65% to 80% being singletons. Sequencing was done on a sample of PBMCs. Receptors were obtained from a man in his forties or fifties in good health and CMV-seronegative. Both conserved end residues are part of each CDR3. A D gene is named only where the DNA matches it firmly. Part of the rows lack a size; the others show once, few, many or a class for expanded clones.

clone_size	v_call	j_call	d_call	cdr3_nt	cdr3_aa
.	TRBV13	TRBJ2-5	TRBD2	TGTGCCAGCAGCCGTCTTGTGGGTAGCGGGGGGGCGTCGAAGACCCAGTACTTC	CASSRLVGSGGASKTQYF
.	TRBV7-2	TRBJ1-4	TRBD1	TGTGCCAGCAGCTTAGGGCGTGGGACAGGCCTTGAAAAACTGTTTTTT	CASSLGRGTGLEKLFF
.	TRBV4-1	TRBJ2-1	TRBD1	TGCGCCAGCGCCCAGGGACAGGTCTCCTACAATGAGCAGTTCTTC	CASAQGQVSYNEQFF
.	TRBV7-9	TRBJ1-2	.	TGTGCCAGCAGCTTACCAGGGATTATCTATGGCTACACCTTC	CASSLPGIIYGYTF
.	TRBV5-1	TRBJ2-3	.	TGCGCCAGCAGCTTACGACTGGATTCCACAGATACGCAGTATTTT	CASSLRLDSTDTQYF
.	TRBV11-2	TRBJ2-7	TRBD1	TGTGCCAGCAGCGGGACAGGGCGACCAGTATACGAGCAGTACTTC	CASSGTGRPVYEQYF
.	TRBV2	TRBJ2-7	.	TGTGCCAGCAGTGGTCGGGGCTACGAGCAGTACTTC	CASSGRGYEQYF
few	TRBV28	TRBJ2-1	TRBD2	TGTGCCAGCAGTTTACTAACCAGCGGGGCTGAGCAGTTCTTC	CASSLLTSGAEQFF
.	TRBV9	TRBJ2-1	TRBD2	TGTGCCAGCAGCGACTCGGGACTAGACTACAATGAGCAGTTCTTC	CASSDSGLDYNEQFF
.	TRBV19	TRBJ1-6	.	TGTGCCAGTAGTAATAGGGAGAATTCACCCCTCCACTTT	CASSNRENSPLHF
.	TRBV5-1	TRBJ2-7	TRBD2	TGCGCCAGCAGCTCACCTCTGCAGGGACTACCCTACGAGCAGTACTTC	CASSSPLQGLPYEQYF
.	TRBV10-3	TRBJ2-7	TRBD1	TGTGCCATCGAGGGACAGGGCCACGAGCAGTACTTC	CAIEGQGHEQYF
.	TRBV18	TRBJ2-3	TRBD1	TGTGCCAGCTCACCGGGACAGCCCACAGATACGCAGTATTTT	CASSPGQPTDTQYF
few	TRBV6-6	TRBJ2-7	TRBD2	TGTGCCAGCAGTTCTATAGCGGGGGCTACCTACGAGCAGTACTTC	CASSSIAGATYEQYF
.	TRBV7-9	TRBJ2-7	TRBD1	TGTGCCAGCAGCAACCGGGACAGGGTATACGAGCAGTACTTC	CASSNRDRVYEQYF
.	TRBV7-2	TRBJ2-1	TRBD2	TGTGCCAGCAGCTTAGCTTTAGCGGGGGGGCGTAGTGAGCAGTTCTTC	CASSLALAGGRSEQFF
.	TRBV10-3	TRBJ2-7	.	TGTGCCATCAAGTCTCTACCGTACTCCTACGAGCAGTACTTC	CAIKSLPYSYEQYF
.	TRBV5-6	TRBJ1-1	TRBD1	TGTGCCAGCAGGACAGGGGGGCCGAACACTGAAGCTTTCTTT	CASRTGGPNTEAFF
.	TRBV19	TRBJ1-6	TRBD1	TGTGCCAGTCGGGACAGTAGTAATTCACCCCTCCACTTT	CASRDSSNSPLHF
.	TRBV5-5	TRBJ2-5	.	TGTGCCAGCAGCTTGGAAGCTTGGGAGACCCAGTACTTC	CASSLEAWETQYF